These 21 T cell receptor beta chains were sequenced from one sample in a study of blood T cell repertoires in COVID-19 (dated by TCRdb to 2020 to 2021). Library construction relied on the immunoSEQ multiplex PCR assay. TCRdb re-hosts the immuneACCESS table, in-frame sequences only. Its copies lack some clones; in the studies checked, an unresolved V gene accounts for under half of them, and the cause for the rest is not known. This sample is represented by about 230,000 clones; around 78% of them were singletons. Approximately 2.6% of the sample is taken by the ten largest. The sequencing input was peripheral blood. Source of these receptors: a woman in her sixties or seventies with active or convalescent COVID-19.

This chain joins TRBV5-1 and TRBJ1-1; 7 positions agree with TRBD1. CDR3 size: 14 residues. Germline V lookup: CDR1 SGHRS, CDR2 YFSETQ. Trimming at V came to 4 bases and at J to 2 bases, leaving 5 bases not matched to a gene. CDR3: CASSLGQINTEAFF. The CDR3 DNA is TGCGCCAGCAGCCTGGGACAGATCAACACTGAAGCTTTCTTT.

V is TRBV18 and J is TRBJ2-3, with 9 bases fitting TRBD2. Germline lookup yields CDR1 KGHSH and CDR2 LQKENI. The ends lost 2 bases at V and 3 bases at J; junction bases unmatched: 3. CDR3 length equals 15 residues. The CDR3: CASSPSAGGTDTQYF. The DNA of the CDR3 is TGTGCCAGCTCACCATCAGCGGGAGGAACAGATACGCAGTATTTT.

The CDR3 nucleotides read TGTGCCAGCAGCCGCCCGTTGGGGGGGAACGAGCAGTACTTC. The encoded protein is CASSRPLGGNEQYF. The gene calls are TRBV11-2 and TRBJ2-7; the match to TRBD2 covers 7 bases. Germline V gene sequence: CDR1 SGHAT, CDR2 FQNNGV. Unmatched junction bases numbered 9, after V lost 5 bases and J lost 5 bases. This CDR3 has 14 amino acids.

V usage is TRBV5-1 and J usage is TRBJ2-1, with TRBD2 identical over 8 bases. The CDR3 length is 15 residues. V shed 0 bases, J shed 4 bases, and the junction held 3 bases outside the gene matches. Germline CDR1 is SGHRS and CDR2 is YFSETQ. CDR3 in amino acids: CASSLGSSGYNEQFF. DNA for the CDR3: TGCGCCAGCAGCTTGGGGTCTAGCGGGTACAATGAGCAGTTCTTC.

The rearrangement uses TRBV18 and TRBJ1-1; TRBD1 matches 8 bases. The CDR3 is 17 amino acids. V lost 2 bases, J lost 2 bases, and 10 bases stayed unmatched. Germline V lookup: CDR1 KGHSH, CDR2 LQKENI. The CDR3: CASSPKTGVGSNTEAFF. The CDR3 DNA is TGTGCCAGCTCACCAAAGACAGGGGTCGGCTCTAACACTGAAGCTTTCTTT.

CDR3 protein: CASSLGTEEHQPQHF. In DNA form, the CDR3 reads TGCGCCAGCAGCTTGGGGACAGAAGAGCATCAGCCCCAGCATTTT. The chain is built from TRBV5-1 and TRBJ1-5; possibly TRBD1 for D (6 bases). There are 15 residues in the CDR3. Trimming left V 0 bases short and J 5 bases short, with 12 bases between. Germline lookup yields CDR1 SGHRS and CDR2 YFSETQ.

A word on this clone: Other DNA sequences of this sample code for an identical CDR3. V usage is TRBV3-1 (or the pseudogene TRBV3-2) and J usage is TRBJ1-1; D possibly corresponds to TRBD1 (5 bases). The CDR3 runs 13 residues. The V end was cut by 3 bases, the J end by 1 base, with 6 bases between. Germline loops: CDR1 LGHDT, CDR2 YNNKEL (reference sequence). CDR3 region: CASSQGGNTEAFF. CDR3 DNA sequence: TGTGCCAGCAGCCAGGGGGGGAACACTGAAGCTTTCTTT.

V is TRBV6-5 and J is TRBJ2-2, with TRBD2 matching over 7 bases. Germline CDR1 is MNHEY and CDR2 is SVGAGI. The CDR3 has 15 residues. Unmatched junction bases numbered 14, after V lost 10 bases and J lost 6 bases. In nucleotides, the CDR3 is TGTGCCACCGGGGGGACCACCGCAGTGCCCGGGGAGCTGTTTTTT. It yields the protein CATGGTTAVPGELFF.

CDR3 nucleotides: TGTGCCATCAGTGAGTCGGCAAATCAGCCCCAGCATTTT. Residues: CAISESANQPQHF. The chain uses TRBV10-3 and TRBJ1-5; D is uncertain. V was cut by 0 bases and J by 4 bases, with 4 bases left in between. CDR1 ENHRY and CDR2 SYGVKD come from the germline V gene. This CDR3 is 13 amino acids long.

V is TRBV7-2 and J is TRBJ1-1; no reliable D call. Trimming cost V 5 bases and J 5 bases, with 9 bases left between them. The CDR3 spans 12 residues. Germline V gene data show CDR1 as SGHTA and CDR2 as FQGNSA. For the CDR3, the DNA is TGTGCCAGCAGCATAGGAGGGACTGAAGCTTTCTTT. Its translation is CASSIGGTEAFF.

The V call is TRBV10-3, the J call TRBJ2-3, with a weak D call TRBD2 (5 bases). Germline lookup yields CDR1 ENHRY and CDR2 SYGVKD. CDR3 size: 16 residues. V lost 0 bases and J 4 bases, leaving 14 bases between the germline ends. The CDR3 is CAISESRTERADTQYF. DNA for the CDR3: TGTGCCATCAGTGAGTCAAGGACGGAGAGGGCAGATACGCAGTATTTT.

The rearrangement joins TRBV10-2 to TRBJ2-2, with D possibly matching TRBD1 (6 bases). Trimming left V 6 bases short and J 2 bases short, with 13 bases between. This CDR3 spans 15 amino acids. Looked up from germline, CDR1 is WSHSY and CDR2 is SAAADI. CDR3 DNA sequence: TGCGCCAGCAGCCCACAGGGTCCTAACACCGGGGAGCTGTTTTTT. Its translation: CASSPQGPNTGELFF.

The chain joins TRBV19 to TRBJ1-5; D gene uncertain. Germline CDR1 reads LNHDA; CDR2 reads SQIVND (reference sequence). V dropped 5 bases and J dropped 3 bases, with 14 bases sitting between them. The CDR3 runs to 15 residues. Written as DNA, the CDR3 is TGTGCCAGTAGTTCACCTAGACGGTCCAATCAGCCCCAGCATTTT. Translation gives CASSSPRRSNQPQHF.

The chain uses TRBV11-2 and TRBJ2-7; TRBD2 might be the D (7 bases). The V and J ends lost 4 bases and 3 bases respectively, with 19 bases between them. Germline assignment: CDR1 SGHAT and CDR2 FQNNGV. The CDR3 spans 16 residues. The CDR3 here is CASSSAGGGARYEQYF. The CDR3 coding sequence is TGTGCCAGCAGCTCGGCGGGTGGGGGGGCCCGCTACGAGCAGTACTTC.

The gene calls are TRBV3-1 (or the pseudogene TRBV3-2) and TRBJ2-5; 13 nucleotides match TRBD2. The CDR3 extends over 17 amino acids. CDR1 is LGHDT and CDR2 is YNNKEL in the germline V gene (reference sequence). Germline trimming cut 6 bases from V and 5 bases from J; bases unmatched to any gene: 12. As DNA, the CDR3 is TGTGCCAGCAGTCGCACTAGCGGGGGGGCGGAGGGGGAGACCCAGTACTTC. Translated: CASSRTSGGAEGETQYF.

This clone was seen a single time. The rearrangement links TRBV5-4 to TRBJ1-1; 8 nucleotides align to TRBD1. In germline, CDR1 is SGHNT, CDR2 YYREEE (reference sequence). V shed 4 bases and J 2 bases; nucleotides not matched to a gene: 7. CDR3 length: 15 amino acids. In nucleotides, the CDR3 is TGTGCCAGCAGCCCCGGGACAGGTTATAACACTGAAGCTTTCTTT. Translation: CASSPGTGYNTEAFF.

The sample holds many counts of this clone. The V call is TRBV28, the J call TRBJ1-5; D unclear. CDR3 length: 15 amino acids. With 2 bases removed from V and 4 bases from J, the gap between germline ends came to 12 bases. The germline V gene has CDR1 MDHEN and CDR2 SYDVKM. The CDR3 protein is CASSLPLALNQPQHF. The DNA for the CDR3 is TGTGCCAGCAGTTTACCATTGGCCTTGAATCAGCCCCAGCATTTT.

The J gene is TRBJ1-2, the V gene TRBV7-9; D is undetermined. Germline V gene data show CDR1 as SEHNR and CDR2 as FQNEAQ (reference sequence). With 5 bases removed from V and 3 bases from J, the gap between germline ends came to 10 bases. This CDR3 is 13 amino acids long. CDR3 amino acids: CASSDQDYYGYTF. CDR3 DNA sequence: TGTGCCAGCAGCGATCAGGATTACTATGGCTACACCTTC.

The chain carries TRBV7-2 and TRBJ2-1; a possible D gene is TRBD2 (5 bases). The V gene's germline CDR1 is SGHTA and CDR2 FQGNSA. This CDR3 has 13 amino acids. The V end lost 5 bases, the J end lost 1 base, and 6 bases lay between the germline ends. DNA of the CDR3: TGTGCCAGCAGCCGGGATTCCTACAATGAGCAGTTCTTC. Translated: CASSRDSYNEQFF.

V is TRBV11-3 and J is TRBJ2-6, with 10 bases matching TRBD1. The CDR3 consists of 16 residues. Germline trimming cut 3 bases from V and 2 bases from J; bases unmatched to any gene: 1. Germline values: CDR1 SGHNT, CDR2 YENEEA. The CDR3 nucleotides are TGTGCCAGCAGCTTGACAGGGGGCGCTGGGGCCAACGTCCTGACTTTC. It specifies CASSLTGGAGANVLTF.

V gene TRBV19 combines with J gene TRBJ2-3; D possibly corresponds to TRBD2 (5 bases). The CDR3 has 13 residues. Germline V gene sequence: CDR1 LNHDA, CDR2 SQIVND (reference sequence). Between the trimmed V and J ends, which lost 7 bases and 3 bases, there was a span of 11 bases. The CDR3 DNA is TGTGCCAGTAATGAGGGCAGTACAGATACGCAGTATTTT. Translated, it gives CASNEGSTDTQYF. Complete variable domain (other parts from reference TRBV19 and TRBJ2-3): DGGITQSPKYLFRKEGQNVTLSCEQNLNHDAMYWYRQDPGQGLRLIYYSQIVNDFQKGDIAEGYSVSREKKESFPLTVTSAQKNPTAFYLCASNEGSTDTQYFGPGTRLTVL.